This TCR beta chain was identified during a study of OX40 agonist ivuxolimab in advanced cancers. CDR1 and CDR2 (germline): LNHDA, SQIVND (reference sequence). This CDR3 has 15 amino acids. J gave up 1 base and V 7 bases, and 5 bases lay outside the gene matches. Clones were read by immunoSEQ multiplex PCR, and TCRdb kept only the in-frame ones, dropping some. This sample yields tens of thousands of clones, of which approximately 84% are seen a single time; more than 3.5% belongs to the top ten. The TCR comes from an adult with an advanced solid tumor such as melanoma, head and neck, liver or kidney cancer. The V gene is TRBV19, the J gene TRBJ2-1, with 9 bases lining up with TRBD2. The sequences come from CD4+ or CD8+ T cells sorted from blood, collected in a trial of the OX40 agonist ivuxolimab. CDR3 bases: TGTGCCAGTAATTTAGCGGGAGCGTCCTACAATGAGCAGTTCTTC. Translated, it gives CASNLAGASYNEQFF.